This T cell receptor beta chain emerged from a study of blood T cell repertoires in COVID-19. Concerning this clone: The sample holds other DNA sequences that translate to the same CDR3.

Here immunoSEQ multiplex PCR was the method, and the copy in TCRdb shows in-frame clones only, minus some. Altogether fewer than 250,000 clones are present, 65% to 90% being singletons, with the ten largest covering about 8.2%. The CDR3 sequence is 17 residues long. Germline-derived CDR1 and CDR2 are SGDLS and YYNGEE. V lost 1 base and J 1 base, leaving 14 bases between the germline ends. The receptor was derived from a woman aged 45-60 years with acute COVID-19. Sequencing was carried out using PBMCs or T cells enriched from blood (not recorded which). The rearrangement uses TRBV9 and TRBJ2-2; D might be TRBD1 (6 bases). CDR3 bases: TGTGCCAGCAGCGTACTGGGGGCGAGTCTGAACACCGGGGAGCTGTTTTTT. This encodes CASSVLGASLNTGELFF. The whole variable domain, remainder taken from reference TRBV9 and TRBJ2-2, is DSGVTQTPKHLITATGQRVTLRCSPRSGDLSVYWYQQSLDQGLQFLIQYYNGEERAKGNILERFSAQQFPDLHSELNLSSLELGDSALYFCASSVLGASLNTGELFFGEGSRLTVL.